One sample yielded the 22 T cell receptor beta chains listed below, sequenced in a study of cytomegalovirus exposure and HLA in healthy donors (dated by TCRdb to about 2017). Libraries came from the immunoSEQ multiplex PCR assay. TCRdb provides this immuneACCESS table in a form limited to in-frame rearrangements. Some clones are lacking; in checked studies, under half of them reflect an unresolved V gene, and why the rest are absent is not known. Counted in this sample were 120,000 or so clones; about 91% of them appeared once. Of the sample, 1.5% to 2% falls within the top ten clones. Source material: PBMCs. The source of these receptors is a man in his late teens or twenties in good health and CMV-seronegative.

The genes are TRBV4-1 and TRBJ1-2, with D possibly being TRBD1 (6 bases). The CDR3 length is 14 residues. V shed 5 bases and J shed 4 bases, with 14 bases lying between them. Germline V gene sequence: CDR1 MGHRA, CDR2 YSYEKL. CDR3 nucleotides: TGCGCCAGCAGCGCTCAACAGGGCCCCTATGGCTACACCTTC. Its translation is CASSAQQGPYGYTF.

The chain links TRBV4-1 to TRBJ2-7, with 8 nucleotides matching TRBD1. Unmatched junction bases numbered 8, after V lost 1 base and J lost 6 bases. The CDR3 has 15 amino acids. Germline CDR1 is MGHRA and CDR2 is YSYEKL. The CDR3 is CASSQVGRGPREQYF. As DNA, the CDR3 is TGCGCCAGCAGCCAAGTTGGCAGGGGGCCTCGCGAGCAGTACTTC.

The chain recombines TRBV27 with TRBJ2-7; tentatively, D is TRBD1 (5 bases). The V end lost 8 bases, the J end lost 2 bases, and 22 bases lay between the germline ends. This CDR3 contains 16 residues. From germline, CDR1 is MNHEY and CDR2 SMNVEV (reference sequence). The CDR3 region has the DNA TGTGCCAGCGGATACGTACAGGAACTACCTACCTACGAGCAGTACTTC. As protein: CASGYVQELPTYEQYF.

The chain has TRBV2 and TRBJ2-2, with 8 positions matching TRBD1. Per germline, CDR1 SNHLY and CDR2 FYNNEI. There are 16 residues in the CDR3. Trimming cost V 5 bases and J 4 bases; bases outside gene matches: 9. The CDR3 spells CASSSQGAVGTGELFF. The CDR3 nucleotides are TGTGCCAGCAGTTCTCAGGGGGCAGTAGGCACCGGGGAGCTGTTTTTT.

The chain has TRBV7-9 and TRBJ1-5; D perhaps matches TRBD1 (6 bases). V shed 6 bases and J shed 2 bases, with 20 bases lying between them. Germline V gene lookup returns CDR1 SEHNR and CDR2 FQNEAQ (reference sequence). CDR3 length: 17 amino acids. The CDR3 DNA reads TGTGCCAGCAGGCTTATAAATTCGACAGGCCGCAATCAGCCCCAGCATTTT. Its protein is CASRLINSTGRNQPQHF.

V gene TRBV11-3 combines with J gene TRBJ2-2; 11 bases agree with TRBD2. V dropped 5 bases and J dropped 6; count of bases not matched to a gene: 5. CDR1 SGHNT and CDR2 YENEEA come from the germline V gene. CDR3 length: 15 amino acids. Here the CDR3 reads CASSPGLAGSGELFF. The CDR3 DNA sequence: TGTGCCAGCAGCCCAGGACTAGCGGGTTCCGGGGAGCTGTTTTTT.

This clone showed up just once. CDR3 protein: CASSIRRDQGTDTQYF. CDR3 sequence (DNA): TGTGCCAGTAGTATTAGGAGGGATCAAGGCACAGATACGCAGTATTTT. This chain joins TRBV19 and TRBJ2-3; maybe TRBD2 (6 bases). The CDR3 consists of 16 residues. Germline V gives CDR1 LNHDA, CDR2 SQIVND (reference sequence). Between the trimmed V and J ends, which lost 3 bases and 1 base, there was a span of 14 bases.

V is TRBV28 and J is TRBJ1-2; unclear D gene. The CDR3 runs 11 residues. Germline V CDR1 and CDR2: MDHEN, SYDVKM. V gave up 4 bases and J gave up 8 bases, with 8 bases separating them. The DNA of the CDR3 is TGTGCCAGCAGTTCCCGAGTAGGCTACACCTTC. Translation: CASSSRVGYTF.

V is TRBV5-6 and J is TRBJ1-3, with D possibly TRBD1 on 6 matching bases. V was clipped by 0 bases and J by 10 bases, with 11 bases between them. Germline assignment: CDR1 SGHDT and CDR2 YYEEEE. The CDR3 consists of 13 residues. CDR3 sequence reads: CASSLADSFTIYF. The CDR3 coding sequence is TGTGCCAGCAGCTTGGCGGACAGTTTTACCATATATTTT.

The chain uses TRBV10-3 and TRBJ1-2; 8 positions agree with TRBD1. The J segment lost 6 bases and the V segment lost 2 bases, leaving 8 bases of the junction unmatched. Germline CDR1 ENHRY, CDR2 SYGVKD. The CDR3 has 15 residues. CDR3 protein: CAISEQITDRDGYTF. DNA for the CDR3: TGTGCCATCAGTGAGCAAATTACGGACAGGGATGGCTACACCTTC.

The J gene is TRBJ2-2, the V gene TRBV29-1; 9 bases line up with TRBD2. With V trimmed by 6 bases and J by 4 bases, 9 bases remained unmatched. Germline assignment: CDR1 SQVTM and CDR2 ANQGSEA. CDR3 length equals 15 residues. CDR3: CSVGPAGGATGELFF. The CDR3 nucleotides read TGCAGCGTGGGCCCAGCGGGAGGAGCCACCGGGGAGCTGTTTTTT.

The V call is TRBV11-2, the J call TRBJ1-1; 7 bases are shared with TRBD1. The CDR3 sequence is 17 residues long. Germline loops: CDR1 SGHAT, CDR2 FQNNGV. The V and J ends lost 4 bases and 0 bases, in that order; junction bases with no gene match: 11. CDR3 in DNA: TGTGCCAGCAGCTCGCCGGGACAGTCATTCATGAACACTGAAGCTTTCTTT. It encodes CASSSPGQSFMNTEAFF.

This CDR3 reads CASSLLRDRARETQYF. The CDR3 region has the DNA TGTGCCAGCAGCCTCCTCCGGGACAGGGCGCGAGAGACCCAGTACTTC. The chain carries TRBV7-8 and TRBJ2-5, with TRBD1 matching over 9 bases. V lost 5 bases to trimming and J lost 4 bases; unmatched junction nucleotides: 11. Germline CDR1 reads SGHVS; CDR2 reads FQNEAQ. CDR3 size: 16 residues. Filled out from reference TRBV7-8 and TRBJ2-5, the complete variable domain reads GAGVSQSPRYKVAKRGQDVALRCDPISGHVSLFWYQQALGQGPEFLTYFQNEAQLDKSGLPSDRFFAERPEGSVSTLKIQRTQQEDSAVYLCASSLLRDRARETQYFGPGTRLLVL.

The chain couples TRBV6-5 to TRBJ1-3; D is ambiguous. There are 13 residues in the CDR3. The V end was cut by 7 bases, the J end by 4 bases, with 11 bases between. CDR1 MNHEY and CDR2 SVGAGI come from the germline V gene. CDR3 sequence: CASTRTGGNTIYF. The CDR3 DNA is TGTGCCAGCACCCGTACGGGGGGAAACACCATATATTTT.

V is TRBV10-1 and J is TRBJ1-3; D gene unclear. Trimming removed 0 bases at V and 0 bases at J, with 6 bases between. The V gene's germline CDR1 is WNHNN and CDR2 SYGVQD (reference sequence). The CDR3 sequence is 15 residues long. As DNA, the CDR3 is TGCGCCAGCAGTGAGTCGCCGGGCTCTGGAAACACCATATATTTT. This gives the protein CASSESPGSGNTIYF.

In nucleotides, the CDR3 is TGTGCCAGCAGCTCCAGGACAGGGGGTTCTTCTTCACCCCTCCACTTT. This sequence encodes CASSSRTGGSSSPLHF. This rearrangement joins TRBV7-8 to TRBJ1-6; TRBD1 matches 10 bases. The CDR3 consists of 16 residues. V was clipped by 4 bases and J by 9 bases; unmatched bases: 9. In germline, CDR1 is SGHVS, CDR2 FQNEAQ. The whole variable domain, filled in from reference TRBV7-8 and TRBJ1-6, reads GAGVSQSPRYKVAKRGQDVALRCDPISGHVSLFWYQQALGQGPEFLTYFQNEAQLDKSGLPSDRFFAERPEGSVSTLKIQRTQQEDSAVYLCASSSRTGGSSSPLHFGNGTRLTVT.

V usage is TRBV7-9 and J usage is TRBJ2-5; D is uncertain. The CDR3 length is 13 residues. Looked up from germline, CDR1 is SEHNR and CDR2 is FQNEAQ (reference sequence). The germline V and J ends were trimmed by 5 bases and 0 bases, with 7 bases remaining between them. The CDR3 spells CASSPRYQETQYF. In nucleotides, the CDR3 is TGTGCCAGCAGCCCACGGTACCAAGAGACCCAGTACTTC.

This chain connects TRBV5-1 to TRBJ2-6; a possible D gene is TRBD2 (6 bases). Per the germline V gene, CDR1 is SGHRS and CDR2 is YFSETQ. This CDR3 has 17 amino acids. V was shortened by 0 bases and J by 0 bases, with 10 bases between the two germline ends. CDR3 residues: CASSLAVGGSGANVLTF. The CDR3 DNA sequence: TGCGCCAGCAGCTTGGCGGTGGGAGGCTCTGGGGCCAACGTCCTGACTTTC. The entire variable domain, with the rest obtained from reference TRBV5-1 and TRBJ2-6, is as follows: KAGVTQTPRYLIKTRGQQVTLSCSPISGHRSVSWYQQTPGQGLQFLFEYFSETQRNKGNFPGRFSGRQFSNSRSEMNVSTLELGDSALYLCASSLAVGGSGANVLTFGAGSRLTVL.

This clone has a handful of counts. The J gene is TRBJ2-1, the V gene TRBV11-2, with 11 nucleotides matching TRBD2. Germline values: CDR1 SGHAT, CDR2 FQNNGV. The length of the CDR3 is 15 residues. Losses at the gene ends were 6 bases for V and 6 bases for J; bases not matched to a gene: 7. CDR3 in DNA: TGTGCCAGCAGTCCTGAGCTAGCGGGGGGCAATGAGCAGTTCTTC. Its translation is CASSPELAGGNEQFF.

This clone occurred once. The chain recombines TRBV9 with TRBJ1-1, with D uncertain. Trimming took 0 bases from V and 0 from J, leaving 6 bases between them. The germline V gene has CDR1 SGDLS and CDR2 YYNGEE. This CDR3 comprises 14 residues. The CDR3, as DNA: TGTGCCAGCAGCGTAGTTTCTGTGAACACTGAAGCTTTCTTT. This gives the protein CASSVVSVNTEAFF.

The V call is TRBV5-8, the J call TRBJ1-2; 11 nucleotides match TRBD1. This CDR3 is 14 amino acids long. Germline CDR1 reads SGHTS; CDR2 reads YDEGEE. Unmatched junction bases numbered 7, after V lost 4 bases and J lost 8 bases. The CDR3 coding sequence is TGTGCCAGCAGCCGGGACAGGGGGTTAGGAGGCTACACCTTC. Translation gives CASSRDRGLGGYTF.

The chain combines TRBV11-2 with TRBJ2-7; no clear D gene. Germline V gene lookup returns CDR1 SGHAT and CDR2 FQNNGV. This CDR3 contains 15 residues. The ends were cut back, 4 bases at V and 1 base at J, with 14 bases in the middle. The chain's CDR3 is CASSSIRGKSYEQYF. CDR3 DNA sequence: TGTGCCAGCAGCTCTATACGCGGCAAGTCCTACGAGCAGTACTTC.